The 28 T cell receptor beta chains in this list originate from one sample, sequenced in a study of T cell changes during pregnancy in multiple sclerosis. Sequenced by immunoSEQ multiplex PCR; TCRdb stores in-frame clones only, minus some. The sample records tens of thousands of clones, around 91% being singletons. The sequencing used peripheral blood, collected after pregnancy. These receptors were collected from a female donor in good health, enrolled as a control in a pregnancy study.

The V and J genes are TRBV7-2 and TRBJ1-1; 9 bases are shared with TRBD1. The V gene end was trimmed by 5 bases and the J gene end by 7 bases; junction bases not matched to a gene: 8. CDR3 size: 14 residues. Germline CDR1 reads SGHTA; CDR2 reads FQGNSA. In DNA form, the CDR3 reads TGTGCCAGCAGCCTCAGGACAGGGGCCCTTGAAGCTTTCTTT. Its translation is CASSLRTGALEAFF.

In its sample, this clone was seen a few times. The chain links TRBV7-3 to TRBJ2-1; D is uncertain. This CDR3 is built from 12 residues. The V gene lost 5 bases and the J gene lost 9 bases, with 11 bases spanning the gap. CDR1 is SGHTA and CDR2 is FQGTGA in the germline V gene. CDR3 DNA sequence: TGTGCCAGCAGCCCGTTAGTTACTGAGCAGTTCTTC. It is translated as CASSPLVTEQFF.

This clone has only one observation. The chain combines TRBV5-1 with TRBJ2-1; 13 bases agree with TRBD2. V lost 1 base to trimming and J lost 7 bases; unmatched junction nucleotides: 2. The CDR3 has 15 residues. Germline lookup yields CDR1 SGHRS and CDR2 YFSETQ. The CDR3 sequence: CASSLWTSGGNEQFF. The DNA of the CDR3 is TGCGCCAGCAGCTTGTGGACTAGCGGGGGAAATGAGCAGTTCTTC.

V usage is TRBV2 and J usage is TRBJ1-1; D possibly corresponds to TRBD1 (5 bases). Trimming shortened V by 4 bases and J by 1 base, and 7 bases separated the two germline ends. Germline lookup yields CDR1 SNHLY and CDR2 FYNNEI. This CDR3 is 13 amino acids long. CDR3 region: CASSGQGNTEAFF. CDR3 DNA sequence: TGTGCCAGCAGTGGGCAGGGGAACACTGAAGCTTTCTTT.

The rearrangement uses TRBV27 and TRBJ1-4; 8 nucleotides match TRBD1. The CDR3 runs 13 residues. In germline, CDR1 is MNHEY, CDR2 SMNVEV (reference sequence). The V segment lost 5 bases and the J segment 5 bases; nucleotides outside the gene matches: 1. CDR3 amino acids: CASSRTGNEKLFF. The CDR3 DNA reads as TGTGCCAGCAGTAGGACAGGGAATGAAAAACTGTTTTTT.

The J gene is TRBJ1-2, the V gene TRBV5-1; TRBD1 might be the D (6 bases). V shed 1 base and J shed 7 bases, with 11 bases lying between them. Germline V gene data show CDR1 as SGHRS and CDR2 as YFSETQ. This CDR3 spans 13 amino acids. CDR3 sequence: CASSLPGDPGYTF. The CDR3 DNA is TGCGCCAGCAGCTTGCCAGGGGATCCTGGCTACACCTTC.

The rearrangement links TRBV19 to TRBJ1-2; no clear D gene. The V end lost 3 bases, the J end lost 4 bases, and 9 bases lay between the germline ends. The CDR3 contains 13 residues. Germline loops: CDR1 LNHDA, CDR2 SQIVND (reference sequence). CDR3 protein: CASSMTGSYGYTF. The CDR3 DNA reads as TGTGCCAGTAGTATGACCGGGAGCTATGGCTACACCTTC.

The chain links TRBV6-5 to TRBJ2-7; 7 bases align to TRBD1. Germline V CDR1 and CDR2: MNHEY, SVGAGI. V shed 0 bases and J 6 bases; nucleotides not matched to a gene: 8. The CDR3 contains 15 residues. The CDR3 loop reads CASSYSSGQHFEQYF. The CDR3 region has the DNA TGTGCCAGCAGTTACTCCTCGGGACAGCATTTCGAGCAGTACTTC.

This chain connects TRBV6-6 to TRBJ2-7; the D gene is possibly TRBD1 (6 bases). CDR3 length: 14 residues. In germline, CDR1 is MNHNY, CDR2 SVGAGI (reference sequence). Trimming removed 5 bases from V and 0 bases from J, with 11 bases in between. CDR3 nucleotide sequence: TGTGCCAGCAGTCCAAGACAGGCCTCCTACGAGCAGTACTTC. Its protein is CASSPRQASYEQYF.

The V gene is TRBV7-3, the J gene TRBJ2-1; TRBD2 agrees at 10 bases. Trimming at V came to 2 bases and at J to 5 bases, leaving 6 bases not matched to a gene. Germline V CDR1 and CDR2: SGHTA, FQGTGA. This CDR3 comprises 16 residues. DNA for the CDR3: TGTGCCAGCAGCTTATCAGCGGGGGGGCCCCACAATGAGCAGTTCTTC. Its protein product is CASSLSAGGPHNEQFF.

CDR3: CSGLAGHTDTQYF. The CDR3 nucleotides are TGCAGCGGACTAGCGGGGCACACAGATACGCAGTATTTT. The rearrangement uses TRBV29-1 and TRBJ2-3, with 11 positions matching TRBD2. The germline V gene has CDR1 SQVTM and CDR2 ANQGSEA. The CDR3 loop spans 13 amino acids. V dropped 7 bases and J dropped 2; count of bases not matched to a gene: 2.

V usage is TRBV5-6 and J usage is TRBJ1-2; D gene uncertain. This CDR3 is built from 14 residues. V was clipped by 0 bases and J by 6 bases, with 12 bases between them. Germline lookup yields CDR1 SGHDT and CDR2 YYEEEE. CDR3 region: CASSLVLAGDGYTF. CDR3 nucleotides: TGTGCCAGCAGCTTGGTGTTGGCCGGGGATGGCTACACCTTC.

This sequence joins TRBV7-9 and TRBJ2-7, with D perhaps matching TRBD1 (5 bases). Trimming took 1 base from V and 2 from J, leaving 15 bases between them. CDR1 is SEHNR and CDR2 is FQNEAQ in the germline V gene (reference sequence). CDR3 length equals 16 residues. CDR3 DNA sequence: TGTGCCAGCAGCTTAGGGTCCGACAGTCCGGCCTACGAGCAGTACTTC. Protein product: CASSLGSDSPAYEQYF.

V and J are TRBV9 and TRBJ1-1, with TRBD1 matching 8 bases. The CDR3 length is 14 residues. V was pared by 4 bases and J by 6 bases, with 8 bases of the junction left unmatched. The germline gives CDR1 SGDLS, CDR2 YYNGEE. The CDR3 sequence is CASSLQGVVSEAFF. In DNA, the CDR3 is TGTGCCAGCAGCCTACAGGGGGTAGTTTCTGAAGCTTTCTTT.

The chain combines TRBV6-6 with TRBJ1-1; no definite D call. Trimming removed 7 bases at V and 1 base at J, with 10 bases between. This CDR3 comprises 13 residues. Germline CDR1 MNHNY, CDR2 SVGAGI (reference sequence). The CDR3 loop reads CASTKAENTEAFF. For the CDR3, the DNA is TGTGCCAGCACAAAAGCTGAGAACACTGAAGCTTTCTTT.

This chain links TRBV7-9 with TRBJ1-1; D gene ambiguous. This CDR3 comprises 14 residues. V was shortened by 1 base and J by 5 bases, with 11 bases between the two germline ends. The V gene's germline CDR1 is SEHNR and CDR2 FQNEAQ (reference sequence). The CDR3 region has the DNA TGTGCCAGCAGCTTAGTTGAGGTTCAGACTGAAGCTTTCTTT. Encoded protein: CASSLVEVQTEAFF.

The chain is built from TRBV27 and TRBJ2-7, with 9 bases fitting TRBD2. Germline V gene lookup returns CDR1 MNHEY and CDR2 SMNVEV (reference sequence). The CDR3 covers 14 residues. V was pared by 3 bases and J by 2 bases, with 2 bases of the junction left unmatched. CDR3 coding DNA: TGTGCCAGCAGTTTGGGGACTAGCCCCTACGAGCAGTACTTC. Its protein is CASSLGTSPYEQYF.

This chain uses TRBV10-3 with TRBJ2-7, with 8 bases lining up with TRBD1. The CDR3 runs 14 residues. The germline gives CDR1 ENHRY, CDR2 SYGVKD. The junction had 8 bases not matched to a gene; V was cut back by 7 bases and J by 3 bases. CDR3 amino acids: CAITETGAYYEQYF. The CDR3 bases are TGTGCCATCACCGAGACAGGGGCGTACTACGAGCAGTACTTC.

V is TRBV9 and J is TRBJ1-6; a possible D gene is TRBD1 (5 bases). CDR1 is SGDLS and CDR2 is YYNGEE in the germline V gene. Deletions cut 6 bases from V and 5 bases from J, with 15 bases between. The CDR3 sequence is 15 residues long. This CDR3 reads CASTPSGGNNSPLHF. The CDR3 bases are TGTGCCAGCACCCCCAGCGGGGGAAATAATTCACCCCTCCACTTT.

CDR3 sequence: CATSIDLNQPQHF. CDR3 in DNA: TGTGCCACCAGCATAGATCTGAATCAGCCCCAGCATTTT. This sequence joins TRBV15 and TRBJ1-5; D gene ambiguous. Per germline, CDR1 LNHNV and CDR2 YYDKDF (reference sequence). Trimming shortened V by 4 bases and J by 4 bases, and 8 bases separated the two germline ends. The CDR3 length is 13 residues.

The CDR3 coding sequence is TGTGCCAGCAGCCTGGGACAGCCTTACAGCTCCTACGAGCAGTACTTC. Residues: CASSLGQPYSSYEQYF. This rearrangement joins TRBV6-6 to TRBJ2-7; 7 nucleotides align to TRBD1. Germline values: CDR1 MNHNY, CDR2 SVGAGI (reference sequence). Germline trimming cut 6 bases from V and 0 bases from J; bases unmatched to any gene: 11. This CDR3 region has 16 residues.

The chain recombines TRBV28 with TRBJ2-1; 9 bases align to TRBD1. Germline CDR1 and CDR2: MDHEN and SYDVKM. The CDR3 extends over 14 amino acids. J was trimmed by 5 bases and V by 8 bases; bases with no gene match: 7. This CDR3 reads CASLDRGFDNEQFF. Written as DNA, the CDR3 is TGTGCCAGCCTGGACAGGGGTTTCGACAATGAGCAGTTCTTC.

This clone was seen just once. The rearrangement joins TRBV7-2 to TRBJ1-1; TRBD1 matches 7 bases. V was clipped by 5 bases and J by 5 bases; unmatched bases: 5. Germline V gene lookup returns CDR1 SGHTA and CDR2 FQGNSA. The CDR3 consists of 13 residues. CDR3: CASSTRQGTEAFF. Here the CDR3 DNA reads TGTGCCAGCAGCACCCGACAGGGTACTGAAGCTTTCTTT.

This clone was observed a single time. V and J are TRBV11-3 and TRBJ2-1; a weak D match, TRBD2 (5 bases). The V and J ends lost 1 base and 10 bases respectively, with 11 bases between them. The CDR3 sequence is 13 residues long. Germline CDR1 reads SGHNT; CDR2 reads YENEEA. As DNA, the CDR3 is TGTGCCAGCAGCTTAGCGAGGGCACGAGAGCAGTTCTTC. Translated: CASSLARAREQFF.

This clone was recorded once. In nucleotides, the CDR3 is TGTGCCAGCAGCCGTTATATGAACACTGAAGCTTTCTTT. It codes for CASSRYMNTEAFF. The chain links TRBV7-9 to TRBJ1-1; D gene unclear. This CDR3 has 13 amino acids. The germline gives CDR1 SEHNR, CDR2 FQNEAQ (reference sequence). The V end lost 5 bases, the J end lost 0 bases, and 7 bases lay between the germline ends.

The chain couples TRBV11-3 to TRBJ2-1; a weak D match, TRBD2 (7 bases). Trimming removed 4 bases at V and 5 bases at J, with 18 bases between. Germline-derived CDR1 and CDR2 are SGHNT and YENEEA. CDR3 length: 16 amino acids. CDR3 region: CASSSVGGLLNNEQFF. The CDR3 nucleotides read TGTGCCAGCAGCTCGGTGGGGGGGCTCCTGAACAATGAGCAGTTCTTC.

J is TRBJ2-1 and V is TRBV10-3; 9 bases fit TRBD1. The germline gives CDR1 ENHRY, CDR2 SYGVKD. The trim removed 4 bases at V and 6 bases at J, leaving 7 bases unmatched. This CDR3 comprises 15 residues. The CDR3 nucleotides read TGTGCCATCAGTGGCACCTCGGGACAGGGCAATGAGCAGTTCTTC. It codes for CAISGTSGQGNEQFF.

This chain links TRBV12-5 with TRBJ2-5, with 9 bases that match TRBD1. Per germline, CDR1 LGHNT and CDR2 FRNRAP. The CDR3 covers 18 residues. V was pared by 5 bases and J by 1 base, with 14 bases of the junction left unmatched. CDR3 sequence: CASGQGTGLPDGQETQYF. As DNA, the CDR3 is TGTGCTAGTGGTCAGGGGACAGGGCTCCCCGACGGCCAAGAGACCCAGTACTTC.